The next 20 T cell receptor beta chains were all read from a single sample in a study of shared clonotypes between healthy human individuals. The method was immunoSEQ multiplex PCR; TCRdb's version includes in-frame clones alone and lacks a portion of them. The data hold a few million clones, with around 94% observed a single time. The source material was naive CD4+ T cells sorted from blood. The subset: CD45RA+ positively selected. The origin of the receptors is a man between 18 and 29 years old in good health.

The chain combines TRBV29-1 with TRBJ2-2; 7 nucleotides align to TRBD2. The J segment lost 3 bases and the V segment lost 7 bases, leaving 5 bases of the junction unmatched. This CDR3 comprises 13 residues. CDR1 and CDR2 from the germline V gene are SQVTM and ANQGSEA. The CDR3 coding sequence is TGCAGCGGGGGAGGGCTGGACACCGGGGAGCTGTTTTTT. It specifies CSGGGLDTGELFF.

This sequence joins TRBV5-5 and TRBJ1-2, with D unclear. Trimming pared 0 bases from V and 7 bases from J, leaving 13 bases between. The V gene's germline CDR1 is SGHKS and CDR2 YYEKEE (reference sequence). The CDR3 is 14 amino acids. In nucleotides, the CDR3 is TGTGCCAGCAGCTTGGTTGAAGGGCTTGGTGGCTACACCTTC. Its protein product is CASSLVEGLGGYTF.

The V call is TRBV2, the J call TRBJ2-5; TRBD1 matches at 7 bases. V shed 3 bases, J shed 3 bases, and the junction held 7 bases outside the gene matches. Germline values: CDR1 SNHLY, CDR2 FYNNEI. The CDR3 length is 15 residues. CDR3 in amino acids: CASSEENRGKETQYF. The CDR3 DNA reads TGTGCCAGCAGTGAGGAAAACAGGGGAAAAGAGACCCAGTACTTC. The complete variable domain, with remaining parts taken from reference TRBV2 and TRBJ2-5, reads EPEVTQTPSHQVTQMGQEVILRCVPISNHLYFYWYRQILGQKVEFLVSFYNNEISEKSEIFDDQFSVERPDGSNFTLKIRSTKLEDSAMYFCASSEENRGKETQYFGPGTRLLVL.

The V and J genes are TRBV25-1 and TRBJ2-5, with D unresolved. The J call may be incorrect, as the DNA end agrees better with TRBJ2-7. The CDR3 loop spans 12 amino acids. Germline CDR1 is MGHDK and CDR2 is SYGVNS. DNA for the CDR3: TGTGCCAGCCGCCGCGCTTCCTACGAGCAGTACTTC. This sequence encodes CASRRASYEQYF.

Notes on this clone: The same CDR3 can be traced to other DNA sequences in this sample. The genes are TRBV19 and TRBJ1-5, with TRBD1 matching 10 bases. Germline loops: CDR1 LNHDA, CDR2 SQIVND (reference sequence). The CDR3 contains 14 residues. With 5 bases clipped from V and 5 bases from J, the junction kept 3 bases outside the gene matches. CDR3 loop: CASSLGQGYQPQHF. The CDR3 DNA reads as TGTGCCAGTAGTTTGGGACAGGGGTATCAGCCCCAGCATTTT.

Note on this clone: A much larger clone lies a single base off, so this may be a read error. Other DNA variants within this sample encode the same CDR3. The CDR3 sequence is CASSLDINQPQHF. As DNA, the CDR3 is TGCGCCAGCAGCTTGGATATCAATCAGCCCCAGCATTTT. The chain employs TRBV5-1 and TRBJ1-5; D is unclear. Trimming took 0 bases from V and 3 from J, leaving 4 bases between them. Germline CDR1 SGHRS, CDR2 YFSETQ. The CDR3 runs to 13 residues. The complete variable domain, with remaining parts taken from reference TRBV5-1 and TRBJ1-5, reads KAGVTQTPRYLIKTRGQQVTLSCSPISGHRSVSWYQQTPGQGLQFLFEYFSETQRNKGNFPGRFSGRQFSNSRSEMNVSTLELGDSALYLCASSLDINQPQHFGDGTRLSIL.

Turning to this clone: The sample has other DNA sequences that encode this CDR3 too. The V and J genes are TRBV11-2 and TRBJ1-2; D not certain. Germline-derived CDR1 and CDR2 are SGHAT and FQNNGV. Trimming pared 5 bases from V and 7 bases from J, leaving 20 bases between. The CDR3 is 15 residues long. The CDR3 reads CASSLAISRSPGYTF. CDR3 nucleotide sequence: TGTGCCAGCAGCCTAGCTATCAGCAGGAGCCCTGGCTACACCTTC.

The rearrangement links TRBV6-5 to TRBJ2-5; TRBD2 is a possible D gene (5 bases). Matching the DNA end better, TRBJ2-7 makes the J call doubtful. Germline values: CDR1 MNHEY, CDR2 SVGAGI. The CDR3 runs to 13 residues. DNA of the CDR3: TGTGCCAGCAGCCCGGACTGGAACTACGAGCAGTACTTC. Its protein product is CASSPDWNYEQYF.

The chain uses TRBV5-1 and TRBJ2-7; D possibly corresponds to TRBD1 (5 bases). CDR3 size: 14 residues. V was shortened by 4 bases and J by 2 bases, with 13 bases between the two germline ends. Germline V lookup: CDR1 SGHRS, CDR2 YFSETQ. The DNA for the CDR3 is TGCGCCAGCAGCGAGCAGGGAACACCCTACGAGCAGTACTTC. Residues: CASSEQGTPYEQYF.

V gene TRBV5-6 combines with J gene TRBJ2-5, with TRBD2 identical over 13 bases. The germline gives CDR1 SGHDT, CDR2 YYEEEE. The CDR3 totals 16 residues. With 1 base clipped from V and 4 bases from J, the junction kept 4 bases outside the gene matches. The CDR3 protein is CASSLTSGGAGETQYF. The CDR3, as DNA: TGTGCCAGCAGCTTGACTAGCGGGGGGGCCGGAGAGACCCAGTACTTC.

As regards this clone: Other DNA sequences in the same sample also yield this CDR3. The chain is built from TRBV28 and TRBJ2-3; D could derive from TRBD1 or TRBD2 (6 bases each). Germline V lookup: CDR1 MDHEN, CDR2 SYDVKM. This CDR3 region has 14 residues. The germline V and J ends were trimmed by 3 bases and 1 base, with 8 bases remaining between them. Written as DNA, the CDR3 is TGTGCCAGCAGTTTGAGGGGGGGCACAGATACGCAGTATTTT. Its protein product is CASSLRGGTDTQYF.

The V gene is TRBV4-2, the J gene TRBJ2-2, with 13 bases identical to TRBD2. This CDR3 comprises 17 residues. J gave up 7 bases and V 5 bases, and 10 bases lay outside the gene matches. The germline V gene has CDR1 LGHNA and CDR2 YNFKEQ. The CDR3 spells CASSSRTSGGMVGELFF. The CDR3 bases are TGTGCCAGCAGCTCTCGGACTAGCGGGGGTATGGTCGGGGAGCTGTTTTTT.

The J gene is TRBJ2-3, the V gene TRBV30; D perhaps matches TRBD2 (5 bases). Trimming shortened V by 2 bases and J by 3 bases, and 9 bases separated the two germline ends. The germline CDR1 and CDR2 sequences are GTSNPN and SVGIG (reference sequence). CDR3 length equals 13 residues. CDR3: CAWSKRGTDTQYF. The DNA of the CDR3 is TGTGCCTGGAGTAAGAGAGGGACAGATACGCAGTATTTT. Full variable domain (outside the CDR3, taken from reference TRBV30 and TRBJ2-3): SQTIHQWPATLVQPVGSPLSLECTVEGTSNPNLYWYRQAAGRGLQLLFYSVGIGQISSEVPQNLSASRPQDRQFILSSKKLLLSDSGFYLCAWSKRGTDTQYFGPGTRLTVL.

This clone was counted only a few times. J is TRBJ1-1 and V is TRBV2; no clear D gene. This CDR3 has 12 amino acids. The ends were cut back, 7 bases at V and 5 bases at J, with 11 bases in the middle. The V gene's germline CDR1 is SNHLY and CDR2 FYNNEI. This chain's CDR3 is CASMVGRTEAFF. The CDR3, as DNA: TGTGCCAGCATGGTCGGGCGGACTGAAGCTTTCTTT.

J is TRBJ1-6 and V is TRBV18; no firm D call. CDR1 and CDR2 from the germline V gene are KGHSH and LQKENI. V was clipped by 6 bases and J by 3 bases, with 15 bases between them. The CDR3 spans 16 residues. Written as DNA, the CDR3 is TGTGCCAGCTCGTCCTTCTTGCTCAGCTATAATTCACCCCTCCACTTT. Translating it yields CASSSFLLSYNSPLHF.

The rearrangement links TRBV5-4 to TRBJ2-3; 7 bases align to TRBD2. CDR1 and CDR2 (germline): SGHNT, YYREEE (reference sequence). The CDR3 runs to 16 residues. Trimming took 2 bases from V and 5 from J; bases not matched to a gene: 11. CDR3 sequence: CASSFRTRFQQDTQYF. CDR3 DNA: TGTGCCAGCAGCTTCCGGACTAGATTCCAACAAGATACGCAGTATTTT. The complete variable domain, with remaining parts taken from reference TRBV5-4 and TRBJ2-3, reads ETGVTQSPTHLIKTRGQQVTLRCSSQSGHNTVSWYQQALGQGPQFIFQYYREEENGRGNFPPRFSGLQFPNYSSELNVNALELDDSALYLCASSFRTRFQQDTQYFGPGTRLTVL.

The chain employs TRBV6-1 and TRBJ2-2, with 14 bases fitting TRBD2. The germline V gene encodes CDR1 MNHNS and CDR2 SASEGT. Losses at the gene ends were 3 bases for V and 6 bases for J; bases not matched to a gene: 9. CDR3 length equals 18 residues. The CDR3 DNA reads as TGTGCCAGCAGTGACTGGACTAGCGGGAGGCCTAAGGCCGGGGAGCTGTTTTTT. Residues: CASSDWTSGRPKAGELFF.

Regarding this clone: Other DNA sequences of this sample code for an identical CDR3. V gene TRBV6-6 combines with J gene TRBJ2-7, with 9 bases fitting TRBD1. Per germline, CDR1 MNHNY and CDR2 SVGAGI (reference sequence). The CDR3 contains 14 residues. Trimming cost V 6 bases and J 4 bases; bases outside gene matches: 7. The CDR3 here is CASRPGQGFYEQYF. The CDR3 DNA follows: TGTGCCAGCAGACCGGGACAGGGTTTTTACGAGCAGTACTTC.

The genes are TRBV9 and TRBJ1-2; D is undetermined. Germline lookup yields CDR1 SGDLS and CDR2 YYNGEE. The CDR3 has 11 residues. V was clipped by 4 bases and J by 8 bases, with 9 bases between them. DNA of the CDR3: TGTGCCAGCAGCCGGGTGCAGGGCTACACCTTC. Translated, it gives CASSRVQGYTF.

This clone was observed once. This rearrangement joins TRBV28 to TRBJ2-1, with 8 bases fitting TRBD2. Per germline, CDR1 MDHEN and CDR2 SYDVKM. The CDR3 has 16 residues. V dropped 2 bases and J dropped 3; count of bases not matched to a gene: 6. CDR3 sequence: CASSLGTRIVYNEQFF. The CDR3 DNA sequence: TGTGCCAGCAGTTTAGGGACTAGGATCGTCTACAATGAGCAGTTCTTC.